One and the same sample provided the 26 T cell receptor beta chains below, sequenced in a study of blood T cell repertoires in COVID-19. Only in-frame clones appear in the TCRdb table, and some are missing; sequencing was by immunoSEQ multiplex PCR. Among a few hundred thousand clones listed, 65% to 90% were seen once. Sequencing was performed on PBMCs or T cells enriched from blood (not recorded which). The receptors originated from a woman aged 40 to 50 with acute COVID-19.

The chain combines TRBV7-2 with TRBJ2-5; 7 bases match TRBD2. With V trimmed by 3 bases and J by 5 bases, 9 bases remained unmatched. The CDR3 runs 15 residues. Germline V gives CDR1 SGHTA, CDR2 FQGNSA. This CDR3 reads CASSLVPSGGETQYF. The DNA of the CDR3 is TGTGCCAGCAGCTTGGTTCCTAGCGGAGGGGAGACCCAGTACTTC.

The V gene is TRBV7-9, the J gene TRBJ1-1; 9 bases agree with TRBD1. This CDR3 is built from 16 residues. V lost 6 bases and J lost 1; bases outside the gene matches: 9. Germline assignment: CDR1 SEHNR and CDR2 FQNEAQ (reference sequence). The CDR3 here is CASSFPRGQGNTEAFF. CDR3 in DNA: TGTGCCAGCAGTTTCCCTCGGGGACAGGGGAACACTGAAGCTTTCTTT.

The rearrangement links TRBV9 to TRBJ2-7; a weak D match, TRBD2 (5 bases). V lost 3 bases, J lost 0 bases, and 10 bases lay in between. The V gene's germline CDR1 is SGDLS and CDR2 YYNGEE. The CDR3 runs 14 residues. In DNA, the CDR3 is TGTGCCAGCAGCGGGCCGGGAAGCTCCTACGAGCAGTACTTC. As protein: CASSGPGSSYEQYF.

This chain uses TRBV29-1 with TRBJ1-1; 7 nucleotides align to TRBD1. V shed 2 bases and J 11 bases; nucleotides not matched to a gene: 14. Germline V CDR1 and CDR2: SQVTM, ANQGSEA. The CDR3 contains 14 residues. The CDR3 nucleotides read TGCAGCGTTGAAAGAACGGACAGGTCGGGATGGGCTTTCTTT. Its translation is CSVERTDRSGWAFF. The whole variable domain, filled in from reference TRBV29-1 and TRBJ1-1, reads SAVISQKPSRDICQRGTSLTIQCQVDSQVTMMFWYRQQPGQSLTLIATANQGSEATYESGFVIDKFPISRPNLTFSTLTVSNMSPEDSSIYLCSVERTDRSGWAFFGQGTRLTVV.

V gene TRBV4-2 combines with J gene TRBJ2-2; TRBD2 is a possible D gene (5 bases). The ends were cut back, 4 bases at V and 2 bases at J, with 11 bases in the middle. There are 15 residues in the CDR3. The germline V gene encodes CDR1 LGHNA and CDR2 YNFKEQ. The CDR3 reads CASSPAVRNTGELFF. CDR3 coding DNA: TGTGCCAGCAGCCCAGCGGTGAGAAACACCGGGGAGCTGTTTTTT.

This chain joins TRBV3-1 (or the pseudogene TRBV3-2) and TRBJ1-1; no firm D call. In germline, CDR1 is LGHDT, CDR2 YNNKEL (reference sequence). Trimming cost V 3 bases and J 2 bases, with 7 bases left between them. The CDR3 consists of 13 residues. CDR3 in DNA: TGTGCCAGCAGCCAGGGCGTAAACACTGAAGCTTTCTTT. The encoded protein is CASSQGVNTEAFF.

V and J are TRBV27 and TRBJ2-5; 7 nucleotides match TRBD1. Losses at the gene ends were 4 bases for V and 4 bases for J; bases not matched to a gene: 12. The CDR3 spans 16 residues. Germline loops: CDR1 MNHEY, CDR2 SMNVEV (reference sequence). CDR3 sequence reads: CASSYRQGSTRETQYF. CDR3 nucleotide sequence: TGTGCCAGCAGTTACCGACAGGGCAGTACTCGAGAGACCCAGTACTTC.

The chain has TRBV25-1 and TRBJ1-5; TRBD1 might be the D (6 bases). CDR3 length: 15 amino acids. The V and J ends lost 3 bases and 0 bases respectively, with 9 bases between them. Germline V gene data show CDR1 as MGHDK and CDR2 as SYGVNS. CDR3 loop: CASSEGGGSNQPQHF. The CDR3 nucleotides are TGTGCCAGCAGTGAGGGAGGGGGTAGCAATCAGCCCCAGCATTTT.

The rearrangement joins TRBV28 to TRBJ2-5; D is undetermined. The CDR3 is 14 amino acids. CDR1 is MDHEN and CDR2 is SYDVKM in the germline V gene. Trimming left V 4 bases short and J 1 base short, with 10 bases between. This CDR3 is CASSSFLGQETQYF. The DNA of the CDR3 is TGTGCCAGCAGTTCCTTCCTAGGCCAAGAGACCCAGTACTTC.

J is TRBJ1-4 and V is TRBV28; 10 bases are a match to TRBD1. CDR3 length: 15 amino acids. CDR1 and CDR2 from the germline V gene are MDHEN and SYDVKM. V lost 4 bases and J lost 6; bases outside the gene matches: 5. The CDR3 nucleotides read TGTGCCAGCAGTTCCCCCGGGACAGGGGATGAAAAACTGTTTTTT. Translating it yields CASSSPGTGDEKLFF.

The chain has TRBV2 and TRBJ1-5, with D perhaps TRBD1 (5 bases). The CDR3 consists of 15 residues. The germline CDR1 and CDR2 sequences are SNHLY and FYNNEI. V lost 4 bases and J 1 base, leaving 11 bases between the germline ends. In DNA form, the CDR3 reads TGTGCCAGCAGTGGTCGGGGGGTAAGCAATCAGCCCCAGCATTTT. This translates into CASSGRGVSNQPQHF.

The J gene is TRBJ2-7, the V gene TRBV7-6, with 9 bases aligning to TRBD1. Germline CDR1 is SGHVS and CDR2 is FNYEAQ. The CDR3 runs 15 residues. V lost 3 bases, J lost 3 bases, and 6 bases stayed unmatched. For the CDR3, the DNA is TGTGCCAGCAGCTTCGGGCCGGACAGGGGCTACGAGCAGTACTTC. Protein sequence: CASSFGPDRGYEQYF.

The chain uses TRBV24-1 and TRBJ1-1; 8 bases agree with TRBD1. Germline V gene data show CDR1 as KGHDR and CDR2 as SFDVKD. The CDR3 consists of 14 residues. V dropped 7 bases and J dropped 0; count of bases not matched to a gene: 3. CDR3 nucleotides: TGTGCCACCAGGGACAGGGACATGAACACTGAAGCTTTCTTT. Amino acid sequence: CATRDRDMNTEAFF.

This clone has just one count. V is TRBV4-1 and J is TRBJ1-4; 7 nucleotides align to TRBD1. Germline CDR1 and CDR2: MGHRA and YSYEKL. The CDR3 has 15 amino acids. Trimming took 2 bases from V and 5 from J; bases not matched to a gene: 5. The CDR3 region has the DNA TGCGCCAGCAGCCAAACGACAGGGATAAATGAAAAACTGTTTTTT. Protein product: CASSQTTGINEKLFF.

The count of this clone is one. The chain is built from TRBV19 and TRBJ2-5; D is possibly TRBD2 (5 bases). CDR1 and CDR2 (germline): LNHDA, SQIVND (reference sequence). With 3 bases removed from V and 1 base from J, the gap between germline ends came to 6 bases. The CDR3 is 13 residues long. The CDR3 sequence: CASSIGGQETQYF. Here the CDR3 DNA reads TGTGCCAGTAGTATTGGAGGCCAAGAGACCCAGTACTTC.

V is TRBV6-5 and J is TRBJ2-2; D is ambiguous. Trimming shortened V by 6 bases and J by 6 bases, and 11 bases separated the two germline ends. This CDR3 has 13 residues. Germline CDR1 reads MNHEY; CDR2 reads SVGAGI. CDR3 sequence (DNA): TGTGCCAGCAGAGTGAAGGCGGCCGGGGAGCTGTTTTTT. This translates into CASRVKAAGELFF.

This clone was counted between two and nine times. The V gene is TRBV18, the J gene TRBJ2-7; D possibly corresponds to TRBD2 (6 bases). The length of the CDR3 is 14 residues. Germline loops: CDR1 KGHSH, CDR2 LQKENI. The V end lost 5 bases, the J end lost 0 bases, and 11 bases lay between the germline ends. The CDR3 coding sequence is TGTGCCAGCTCAGGAGGGAGAGTCTCCTACGAGCAGTACTTC. Residues: CASSGGRVSYEQYF.

The chain uses TRBV5-8 and TRBJ2-6; 11 nucleotides match TRBD1. Unmatched junction bases numbered 8, after V lost 3 bases and J lost 3 bases. CDR1 is SGHTS and CDR2 is YDEGEE in the germline V gene. This CDR3 contains 18 residues. The CDR3 protein is CASSSPGTGGNGANVLTF. CDR3 DNA: TGTGCCAGCAGCTCCCCCGGGACAGGGGGAAATGGGGCCAACGTCCTGACTTTC. Complete variable domain (other parts from reference TRBV5-8 and TRBJ2-6): EAGVTQSPTHLIKTRGQQATLRCSPISGHTSVYWYQQALGLGLQFLLWYDEGEERNRGNFPPRFSGRQFPNYSSELNVNALELEDSALYLCASSSPGTGGNGANVLTFGAGSRLTVL.

This clone appeared a few times. The chain carries TRBV7-6 and TRBJ2-7; 7 bases align to TRBD1. The germline gives CDR1 SGHVS, CDR2 FNYEAQ. The CDR3 has 17 amino acids. The junction had 14 bases not matched to a gene; V was cut back by 0 bases and J by 6 bases. In nucleotides, the CDR3 is TGTGCCAGCAGCTTAGCAGGGGGCGCAGGTGAAGTCTTCGAGCAGTACTTC. Its translation: CASSLAGGAGEVFEQYF.

CDR3 sequence: CASSYSRQGGNYGYTF. CDR3 nucleotides: TGTGCCAGCAGTTACTCCAGACAGGGGGGAAACTATGGCTACACCTTC. The chain uses TRBV6-5 and TRBJ1-2; 9 nucleotides agree with TRBD1. V lost 0 bases, J lost 2 bases, and 4 bases stayed unmatched. The CDR3 sequence is 16 residues long. Germline CDR1 and CDR2: MNHEY and SVGAGI.

V usage is TRBV27 and J usage is TRBJ2-5; a possible D gene is TRBD2 (5 bases). The CDR3 spans 15 residues. Germline CDR1 and CDR2: MNHEY and SMNVEV (reference sequence). V was trimmed by 2 bases and J by 5 bases, leaving 15 bases between them. CDR3 in amino acids: CASSLGGLWKETQYF. The CDR3 DNA sequence: TGTGCCAGCAGTTTAGGCGGACTCTGGAAGGAGACCCAGTACTTC.

The chain carries TRBV13 and TRBJ2-5; TRBD2 agrees at 8 bases. Germline V gene lookup returns CDR1 PRHDT and CDR2 FYEKMQ (reference sequence). V dropped 5 bases and J dropped 5; count of bases not matched to a gene: 4. The CDR3 totals 13 residues. The CDR3: CASSPREGETQYF. The CDR3 nucleotides read TGTGCCAGCAGCCCTCGGGAGGGCGAGACCCAGTACTTC.

In DNA form, the CDR3 reads TGTGCCTTCAACAGGGCGGGTTACAATGAGCAGTTCTTC. Translated: CAFNRAGYNEQFF. The gene calls are TRBV30 and TRBJ2-1; tentative D call: TRBD1 (6 bases). Per germline, CDR1 GTSNPN and CDR2 SVGIG (reference sequence). Trimming cost V 7 bases and J 4 bases, with 14 bases left between them. The CDR3 runs 13 residues.

V is TRBV7-9 and J is TRBJ1-5, with 9 nucleotides matching TRBD1. The V and J ends lost 4 bases and 1 base, in that order; junction bases with no gene match: 2. Per germline, CDR1 SEHNR and CDR2 FQNEAQ (reference sequence). This CDR3 region has 15 residues. CDR3 sequence reads: CASSSGQGSNQPQHF. DNA of the CDR3: TGTGCCAGCAGCTCAGGACAGGGGAGCAATCAGCCCCAGCATTTT.

Only a few counts were recorded for this clone. The chain employs TRBV12-3 or TRBV12-4 and TRBJ1-2; tentatively, D is TRBD1 (6 bases). V was cut by 3 bases and J by 3 bases, with 8 bases left in between. This CDR3 region has 13 residues. In DNA, the CDR3 is TGTGCCAGCAGTTTTGGACAGCACTATGGCTACACCTTC. The encoded protein is CASSFGQHYGYTF.

This chain links TRBV28 with TRBJ2-7, with TRBD1 as a possible D gene (6 bases). V gave up 6 bases and J gave up 3 bases, with 9 bases separating them. The CDR3 contains 12 residues. Germline V gene sequence: CDR1 MDHEN, CDR2 SYDVKM. The CDR3 spells CASRGAGYEQYF. In DNA, the CDR3 is TGTGCCAGCAGGGGGGCAGGCTACGAGCAGTACTTC.